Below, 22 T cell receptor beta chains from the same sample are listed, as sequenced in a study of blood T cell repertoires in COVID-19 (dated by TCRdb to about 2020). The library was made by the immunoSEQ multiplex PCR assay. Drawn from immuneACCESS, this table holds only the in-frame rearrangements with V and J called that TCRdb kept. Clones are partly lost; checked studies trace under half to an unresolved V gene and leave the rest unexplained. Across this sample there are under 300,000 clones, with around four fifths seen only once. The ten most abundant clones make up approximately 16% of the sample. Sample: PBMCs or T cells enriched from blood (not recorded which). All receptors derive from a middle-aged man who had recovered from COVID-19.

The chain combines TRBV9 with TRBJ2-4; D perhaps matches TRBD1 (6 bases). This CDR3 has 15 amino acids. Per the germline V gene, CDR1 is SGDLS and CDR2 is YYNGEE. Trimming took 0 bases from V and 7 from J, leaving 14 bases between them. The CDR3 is CASSVAGTHGNIQYF. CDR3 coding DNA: TGTGCCAGCAGCGTAGCCGGGACACATGGGAACATTCAGTACTTC.

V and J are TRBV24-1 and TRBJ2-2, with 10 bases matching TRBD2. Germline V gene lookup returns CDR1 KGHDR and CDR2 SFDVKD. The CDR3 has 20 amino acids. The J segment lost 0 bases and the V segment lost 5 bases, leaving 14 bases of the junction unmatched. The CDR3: CATSGRPGLAPRTNTGELFF. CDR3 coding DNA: TGTGCCACCAGTGGTAGACCGGGACTAGCGCCCCGAACGAACACCGGGGAGCTGTTTTTT.

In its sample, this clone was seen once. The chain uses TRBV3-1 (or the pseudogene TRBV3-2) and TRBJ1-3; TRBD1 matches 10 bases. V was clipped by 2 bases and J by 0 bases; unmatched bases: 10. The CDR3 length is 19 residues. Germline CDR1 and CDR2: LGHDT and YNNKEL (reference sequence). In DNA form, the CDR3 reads TGTGCCAGCAGCCAAAGGGGACAGGGGAATTCTGCCTCTGGAAACACCATATATTTT. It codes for CASSQRGQGNSASGNTIYF.

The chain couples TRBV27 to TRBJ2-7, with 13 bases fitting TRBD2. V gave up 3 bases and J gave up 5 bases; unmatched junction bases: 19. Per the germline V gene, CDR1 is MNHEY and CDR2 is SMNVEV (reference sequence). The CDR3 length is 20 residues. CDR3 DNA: TGTGCCAGCAGTTTTGAGCTCAGCCTAACCCGGACTAGCGGGAGAAACGAGCAGTACTTC. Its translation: CASSFELSLTRTSGRNEQYF.

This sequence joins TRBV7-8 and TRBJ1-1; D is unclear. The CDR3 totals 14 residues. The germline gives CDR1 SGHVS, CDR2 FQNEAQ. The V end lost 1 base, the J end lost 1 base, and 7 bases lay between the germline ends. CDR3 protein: CASSLVSGNTEAFF. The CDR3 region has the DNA TGTGCCAGCAGCTTAGTTTCGGGGAACACTGAAGCTTTCTTT. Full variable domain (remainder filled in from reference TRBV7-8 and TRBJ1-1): GAGVSQSPRYKVAKRGQDVALRCDPISGHVSLFWYQQALGQGPEFLTYFQNEAQLDKSGLPSDRFFAERPEGSVSTLKIQRTQQEDSAVYLCASSLVSGNTEAFFGQGTRLTVV.

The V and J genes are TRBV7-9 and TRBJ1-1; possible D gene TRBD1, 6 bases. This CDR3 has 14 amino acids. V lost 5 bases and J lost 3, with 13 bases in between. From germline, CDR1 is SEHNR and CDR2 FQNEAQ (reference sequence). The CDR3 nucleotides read TGTGCCAGCAGCCCACGGACAGTGGACACTGAAGCTTTCTTT. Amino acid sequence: CASSPRTVDTEAFF.

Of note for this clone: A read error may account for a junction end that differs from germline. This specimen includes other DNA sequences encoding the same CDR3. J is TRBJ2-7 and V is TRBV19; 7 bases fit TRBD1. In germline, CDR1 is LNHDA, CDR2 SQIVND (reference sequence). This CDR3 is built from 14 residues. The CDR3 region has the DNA TGCGCCAGTAGGAAGGGGGCATACTCCTACGAGCAGTACTTC. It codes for CASRKGAYSYEQYF.

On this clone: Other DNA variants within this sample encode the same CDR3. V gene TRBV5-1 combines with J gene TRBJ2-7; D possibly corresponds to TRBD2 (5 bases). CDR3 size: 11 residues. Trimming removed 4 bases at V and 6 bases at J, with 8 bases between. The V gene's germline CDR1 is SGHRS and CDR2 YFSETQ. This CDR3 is CASSQDSEQYF. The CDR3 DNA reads TGCGCCAGCAGCCAGGACTCCGAGCAGTACTTC.

The CDR3 reads CASSLERGGRDEQFF. The CDR3 DNA sequence: TGCGCCAGCAGCTTAGAGCGGGGGGGCCGGGATGAGCAGTTCTTC. The chain is built from TRBV5-1 and TRBJ2-1; 10 bases align to TRBD2. This CDR3 spans 15 amino acids. Germline CDR1 and CDR2: SGHRS and YFSETQ. V was clipped by 2 bases and J by 8 bases; unmatched bases: 7.

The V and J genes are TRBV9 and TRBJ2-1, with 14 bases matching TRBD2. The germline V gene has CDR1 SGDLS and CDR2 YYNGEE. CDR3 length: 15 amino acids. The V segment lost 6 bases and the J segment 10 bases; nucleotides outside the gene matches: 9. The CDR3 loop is CASNLGTSGSSEQFF. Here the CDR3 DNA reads TGTGCCAGCAACCTAGGGACTAGCGGGAGTTCGGAGCAGTTCTTC.

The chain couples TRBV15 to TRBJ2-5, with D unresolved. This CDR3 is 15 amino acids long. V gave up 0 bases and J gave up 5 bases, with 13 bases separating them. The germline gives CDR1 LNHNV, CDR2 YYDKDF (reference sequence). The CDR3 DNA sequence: TGTGCCACCAGCAGAGATCCGTCTGTACAGGAGACCCAGTACTTC. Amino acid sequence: CATSRDPSVQETQYF.

The CDR3 protein is CAWSPGHLLYEQYF. In DNA form, the CDR3 reads TGTGCCTGGAGCCCGGGACACCTCCTCTACGAGCAGTACTTC. This chain links TRBV30 with TRBJ2-7; perhaps TRBD1 as D (6 bases). The germline gives CDR1 GTSNPN, CDR2 SVGIG (reference sequence). V was shortened by 3 bases and J by 3 bases, with 15 bases between the two germline ends. This CDR3 is built from 14 residues. The full variable domain, completed using reference TRBV30 and TRBJ2-7, is SQTIHQWPATLVQPVGSPLSLECTVEGTSNPNLYWYRQAAGRGLQLLFYSVGIGQISSEVPQNLSASRPQDRQFILSSKKLLLSDSGFYLCAWSPGHLLYEQYFGPGTRLTVT.

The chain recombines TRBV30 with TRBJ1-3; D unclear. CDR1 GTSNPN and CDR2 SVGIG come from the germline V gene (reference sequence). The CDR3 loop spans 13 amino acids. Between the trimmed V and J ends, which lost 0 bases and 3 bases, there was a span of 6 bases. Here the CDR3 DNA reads TGTGCCTGGAGTGTAAGCTTTGGAAACACCATATATTTT. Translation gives CAWSVSFGNTIYF.

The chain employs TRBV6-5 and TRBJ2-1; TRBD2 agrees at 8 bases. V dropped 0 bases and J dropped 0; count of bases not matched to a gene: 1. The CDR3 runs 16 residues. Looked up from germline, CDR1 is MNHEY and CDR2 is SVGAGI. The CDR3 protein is CASSYSLAGSYNEQFF. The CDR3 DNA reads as TGTGCCAGCAGTTACTCCCTAGCGGGCTCCTACAATGAGCAGTTCTTC.

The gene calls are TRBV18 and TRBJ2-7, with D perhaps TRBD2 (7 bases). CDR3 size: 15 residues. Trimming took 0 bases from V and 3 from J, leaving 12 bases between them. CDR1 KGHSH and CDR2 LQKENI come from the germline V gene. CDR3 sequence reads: CASSPPAGAVYEQYF. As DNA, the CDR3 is TGTGCCAGCTCACCACCGGCGGGGGCCGTCTACGAGCAGTACTTC.

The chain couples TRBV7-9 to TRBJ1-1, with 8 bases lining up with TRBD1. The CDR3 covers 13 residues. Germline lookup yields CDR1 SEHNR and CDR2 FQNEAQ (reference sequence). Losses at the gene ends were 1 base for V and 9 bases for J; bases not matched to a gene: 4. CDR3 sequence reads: CASSLEQGAKAFF. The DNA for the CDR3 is TGTGCCAGCAGCTTAGAGCAGGGGGCTAAAGCTTTCTTT.

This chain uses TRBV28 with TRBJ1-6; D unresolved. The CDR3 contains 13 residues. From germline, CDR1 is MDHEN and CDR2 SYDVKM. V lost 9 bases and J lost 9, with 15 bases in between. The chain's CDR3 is CASRPIQVSPLHF. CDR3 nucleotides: TGTGCCAGTAGACCAATCCAGGTTTCACCCCTCCACTTT. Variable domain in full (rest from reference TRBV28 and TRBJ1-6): DVKVTQSSRYLVKRTGEKVFLECVQDMDHENMFWYRQDPGLGLRLIYFSYDVKMKEKGDIPEGYSVSREKKERFSLILESASTNQTSMYLCASRPIQVSPLHFGNGTRLTVT.

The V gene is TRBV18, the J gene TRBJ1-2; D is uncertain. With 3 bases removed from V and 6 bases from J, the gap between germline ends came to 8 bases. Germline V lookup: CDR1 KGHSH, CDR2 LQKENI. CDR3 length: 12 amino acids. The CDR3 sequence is CASSPVADGYTF. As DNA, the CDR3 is TGTGCCAGCTCACCGGTGGCGGATGGCTACACCTTC.

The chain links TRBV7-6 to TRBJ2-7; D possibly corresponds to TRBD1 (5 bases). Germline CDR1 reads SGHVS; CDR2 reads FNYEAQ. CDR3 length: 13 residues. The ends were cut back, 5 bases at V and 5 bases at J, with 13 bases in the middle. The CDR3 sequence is CASSPTQGHEQYF. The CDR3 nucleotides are TGTGCCAGCAGCCCCACCCAGGGCCACGAGCAGTACTTC.

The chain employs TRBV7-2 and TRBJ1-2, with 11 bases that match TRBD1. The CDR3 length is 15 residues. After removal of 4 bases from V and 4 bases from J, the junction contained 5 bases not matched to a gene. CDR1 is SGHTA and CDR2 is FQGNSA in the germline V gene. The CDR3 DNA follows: TGTGCCAGCAGCTCGGACAGGGGGCGGGTCTATGGCTACACCTTC. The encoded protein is CASSSDRGRVYGYTF.

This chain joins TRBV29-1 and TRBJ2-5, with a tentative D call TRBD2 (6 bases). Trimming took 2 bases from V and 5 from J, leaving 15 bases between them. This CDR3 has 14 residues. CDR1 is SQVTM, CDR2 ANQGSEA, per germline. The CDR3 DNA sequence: TGCAGCGTTGAAAATCCGGCAGGGAGGGAGACCCAGTACTTC. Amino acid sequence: CSVENPAGRETQYF.

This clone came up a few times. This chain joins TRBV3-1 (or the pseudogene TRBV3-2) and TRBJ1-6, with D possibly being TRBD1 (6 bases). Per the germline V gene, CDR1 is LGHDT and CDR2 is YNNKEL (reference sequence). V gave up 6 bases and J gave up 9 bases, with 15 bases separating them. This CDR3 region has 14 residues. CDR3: CASRGQLELSPLHF. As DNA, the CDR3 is TGTGCCAGCAGAGGACAGCTCGAGCTTTCACCCCTCCACTTT.